Sequencing of this T cell receptor (beta chain) was carried out in a study of blood T cell repertoires in COVID-19. About the study: The study drew acute and convalescent COVID-19 samples from the United States, Italy and Spain. Nucleic acid was either cDNA or gDNA, and it came from T cells, B-cell-depleted T cells, or PBMCs.

V lost 5 bases to trimming and J lost 0 bases, with 10 bases between them. Germline V CDR1 and CDR2: LNHDA, SQIVND (reference sequence). The CDR3 covers 14 residues. In the authors' methods: From reference gene primer amplification, estimates of nucleated cell counts were derived. The repertoire was sequenced with immunoSEQ multiplex PCR; TCRdb's copy has only in-frame clones and lacks some. Clone size and V and J calls were adopted from that table, with D and trimming inferred from the DNA. This table holds roughly 70,000 clones, more than 75% found once. The rearrangement links TRBV19 to TRBJ1-1, with a tentative D call TRBD1 (5 bases). The receptor's source is a human donor in a cohort sampled during active COVID-19. The sample comprised peripheral blood. CDR3 DNA: TGTGCCAGTAGTGCCCAGGGATTGAACACTGAAGCTTTCTTT. It is translated as CASSAQGLNTEAFF.